The present T cell receptor beta chain was sequenced within a study of cytomegalovirus exposure and HLA in healthy donors. The study ran its PCR with 60 Vbeta and 13 Jbeta primers. Measured with immunoSEQ multiplex PCR; TCRdb has only the in-frame clones, and not every one. The table shows 180,000 or so clones, with 70% to 90% occurring only once. Only one count was recorded for this clone. The antigen is not known. Whole-study results and caveats: An analysis was carried out at a later point. It showed that HLA-associated TCR beta chains were more clonally expanded than equally common non-associated chains.

This clonotype originated in a man younger than 30 in good health and CMV-seropositive. The sequenced sample consisted of PBMCs.

In nucleotides, the CDR3 is TGTGCCAGCAGTACAGGGACCTGGAACCCCTACGAGCAGTACTTC. This codes for CASSTGTWNPYEQYF. This chain connects TRBV6-5 to TRBJ2-7; the D gene is possibly TRBD1 (6 bases). Germline V gene sequence: CDR1 MNHEY, CDR2 SVGAGI. Trimming pared 5 bases from V and 2 bases from J, leaving 16 bases between. The CDR3 has 15 amino acids.